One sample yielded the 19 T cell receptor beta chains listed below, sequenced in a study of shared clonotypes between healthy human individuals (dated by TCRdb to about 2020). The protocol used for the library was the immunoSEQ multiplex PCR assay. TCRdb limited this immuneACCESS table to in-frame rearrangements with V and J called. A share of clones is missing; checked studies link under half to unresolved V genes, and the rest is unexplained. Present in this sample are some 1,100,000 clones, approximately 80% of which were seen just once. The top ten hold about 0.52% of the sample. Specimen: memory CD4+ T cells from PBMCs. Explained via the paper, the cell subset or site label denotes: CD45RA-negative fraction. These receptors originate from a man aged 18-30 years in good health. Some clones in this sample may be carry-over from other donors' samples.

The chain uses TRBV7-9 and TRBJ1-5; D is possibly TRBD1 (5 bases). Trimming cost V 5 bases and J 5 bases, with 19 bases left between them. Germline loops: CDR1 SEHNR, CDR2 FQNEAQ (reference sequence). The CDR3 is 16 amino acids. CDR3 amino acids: CASSPPQGNFDQPQHF. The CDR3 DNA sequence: TGTGCCAGCAGCCCCCCCCAGGGCAATTTTGATCAGCCCCAGCATTTT. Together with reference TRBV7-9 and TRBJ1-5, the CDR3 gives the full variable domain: DTGVSQNPRHKITKRGQNVTFRCDPISEHNRLYWYRQTLGQGPEFLTYFQNEAQLEKSRLLSDRFSAERPKGSFSTLEIQRTEQGDSAMYLCASSPPQGNFDQPQHFGDGTRLSIL.

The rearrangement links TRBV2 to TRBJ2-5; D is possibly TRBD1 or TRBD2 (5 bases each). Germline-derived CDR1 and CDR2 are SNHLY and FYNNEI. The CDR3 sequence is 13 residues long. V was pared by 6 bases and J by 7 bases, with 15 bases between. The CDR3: CASRGRTGGTQYF. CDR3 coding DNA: TGTGCCAGCAGGGGTCGCACAGGAGGGACCCAGTACTTC.

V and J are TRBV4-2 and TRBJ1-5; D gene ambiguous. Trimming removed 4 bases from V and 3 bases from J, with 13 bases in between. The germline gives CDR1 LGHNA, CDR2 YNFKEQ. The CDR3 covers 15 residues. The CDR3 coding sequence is TGTGCCAGCAGCCCCTCCCGGGCTACCAATCAGCCCCAGCATTTT. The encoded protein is CASSPSRATNQPQHF.

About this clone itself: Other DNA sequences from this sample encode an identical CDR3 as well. CDR3 region: CASSLDRGRETQYF. The DNA for the CDR3 is TGTGCCAGCAGCTTAGATCGGGGTCGGGAGACCCAGTACTTC. J is TRBJ2-5 and V is TRBV7-2, with D possibly TRBD2 on 5 matching bases. This CDR3 has 14 amino acids. V lost 1 base to trimming and J lost 5 bases, with 11 bases between them. The germline CDR1 and CDR2 sequences are SGHTA and FQGNSA.

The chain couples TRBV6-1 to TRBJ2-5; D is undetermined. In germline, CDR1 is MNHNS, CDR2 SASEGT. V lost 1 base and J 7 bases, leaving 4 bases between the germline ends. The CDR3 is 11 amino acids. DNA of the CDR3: TGTGCCAGCAGTGAAGATTGGACCCAGTACTTC. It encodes CASSEDWTQYF.

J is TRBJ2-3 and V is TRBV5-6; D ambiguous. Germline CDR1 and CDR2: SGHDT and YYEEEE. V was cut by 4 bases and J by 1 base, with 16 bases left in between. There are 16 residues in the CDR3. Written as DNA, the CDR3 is TGTGCCAGCAGCAAGCTAGGACGCCGGGGCACAGATACGCAGTATTTT. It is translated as CASSKLGRRGTDTQYF.

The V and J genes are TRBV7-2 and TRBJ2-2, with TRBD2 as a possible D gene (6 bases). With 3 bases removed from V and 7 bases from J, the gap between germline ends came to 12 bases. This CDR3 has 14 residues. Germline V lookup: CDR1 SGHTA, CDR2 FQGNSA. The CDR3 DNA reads TGTGCCAGCAGCTTGGAGGGTGCAGTCGGGGAGCTGTTTTTT. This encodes CASSLEGAVGELFF. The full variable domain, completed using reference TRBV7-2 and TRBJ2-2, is GAGVSQSPSNKVTEKGKDVELRCDPISGHTALYWYRQSLGQGLEFLIYFQGNSAPDKSGLPSDRFSAERTGGSVSTLTIQRTQQEDSAVYLCASSLEGAVGELFFGEGSRLTVL.

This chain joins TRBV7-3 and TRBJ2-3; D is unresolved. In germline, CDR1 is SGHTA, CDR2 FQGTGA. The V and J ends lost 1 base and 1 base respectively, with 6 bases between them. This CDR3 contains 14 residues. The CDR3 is CASSLNLGTDTQYF. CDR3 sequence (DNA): TGTGCCAGCAGCTTAAACCTTGGCACAGATACGCAGTATTTT. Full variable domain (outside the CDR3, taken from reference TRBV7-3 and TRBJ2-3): GAGVSQTPSNKVTEKGKYVELRCDPISGHTALYWYRQSLGQGPEFLIYFQGTGAADDSGLPNDRFFAVRPEGSVSTLKIQRTERGDSAVYLCASSLNLGTDTQYFGPGTRLTVL.

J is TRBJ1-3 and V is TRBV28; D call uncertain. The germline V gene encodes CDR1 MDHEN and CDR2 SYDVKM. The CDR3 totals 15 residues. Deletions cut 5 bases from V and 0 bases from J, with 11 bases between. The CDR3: CASSPGQASGNTIYF. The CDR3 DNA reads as TGTGCCAGCAGTCCTGGTCAGGCCTCTGGAAACACCATATATTTT.

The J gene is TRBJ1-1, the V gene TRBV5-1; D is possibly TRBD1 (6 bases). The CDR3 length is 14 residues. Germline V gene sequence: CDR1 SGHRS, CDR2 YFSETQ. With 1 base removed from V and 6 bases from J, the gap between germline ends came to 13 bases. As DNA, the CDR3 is TGCGCCAGCAGCTTGACAGGGCATGGCGCTGAAGCTTTCTTT. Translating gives CASSLTGHGAEAFF.

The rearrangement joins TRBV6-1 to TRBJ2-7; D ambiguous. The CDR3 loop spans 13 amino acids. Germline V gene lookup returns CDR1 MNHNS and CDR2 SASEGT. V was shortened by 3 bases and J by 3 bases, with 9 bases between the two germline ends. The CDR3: CASSDGRFYEQYF. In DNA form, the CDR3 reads TGTGCCAGCAGTGACGGACGATTCTACGAGCAGTACTTC.

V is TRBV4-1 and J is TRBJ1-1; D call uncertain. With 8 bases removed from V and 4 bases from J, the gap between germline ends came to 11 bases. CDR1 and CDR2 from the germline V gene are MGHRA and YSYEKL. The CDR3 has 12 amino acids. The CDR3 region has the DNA TGCGCCAGCCGGACCTTGGGCACTGAAGCTTTCTTT. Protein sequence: CASRTLGTEAFF.

The CDR3 DNA reads TGTGCCAGCAGTGGGTTCAGCGGGAGGGAAGAGACCCAGTACTTC. It is translated as CASSGFSGREETQYF. The V call is TRBV28, the J call TRBJ2-5, with 10 bases lining up with TRBD2. J lost 3 bases, V lost 5 bases, and 6 bases had no gene match. Germline V gene lookup returns CDR1 MDHEN and CDR2 SYDVKM. The CDR3 loop spans 15 amino acids.

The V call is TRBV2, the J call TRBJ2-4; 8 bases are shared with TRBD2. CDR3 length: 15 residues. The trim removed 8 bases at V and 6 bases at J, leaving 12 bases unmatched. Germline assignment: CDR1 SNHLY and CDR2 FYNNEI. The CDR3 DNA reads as TGTGCCAGCGGTCCCACGGGGGGGCATGGAAACATTCAGTACTTC. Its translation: CASGPTGGHGNIQYF.

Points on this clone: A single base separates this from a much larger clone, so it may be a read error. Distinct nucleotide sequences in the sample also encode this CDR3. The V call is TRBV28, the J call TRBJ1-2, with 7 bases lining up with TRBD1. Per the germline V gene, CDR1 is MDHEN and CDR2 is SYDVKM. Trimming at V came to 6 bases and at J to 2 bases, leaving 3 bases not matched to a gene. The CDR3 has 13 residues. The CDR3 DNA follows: TGTGCCAGCAGCCTACAGGGGAACTATGGCTACACCTTC. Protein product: CASSLQGNYGYTF.

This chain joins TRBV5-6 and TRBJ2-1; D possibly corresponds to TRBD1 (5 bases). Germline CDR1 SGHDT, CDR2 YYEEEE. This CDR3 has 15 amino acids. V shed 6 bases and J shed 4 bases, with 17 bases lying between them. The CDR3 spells CASKGPGYTYNEQFF. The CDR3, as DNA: TGTGCCAGCAAAGGACCAGGGTACACTTACAATGAGCAGTTCTTC.

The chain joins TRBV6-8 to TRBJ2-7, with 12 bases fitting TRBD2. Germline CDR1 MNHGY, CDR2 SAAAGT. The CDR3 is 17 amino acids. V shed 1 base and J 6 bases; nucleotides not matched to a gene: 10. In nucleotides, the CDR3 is TGTGCCAGCAGTTACTTACCCCTACTAGCGGGAGGACTCGAGCAGTACTTC. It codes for CASSYLPLLAGGLEQYF.

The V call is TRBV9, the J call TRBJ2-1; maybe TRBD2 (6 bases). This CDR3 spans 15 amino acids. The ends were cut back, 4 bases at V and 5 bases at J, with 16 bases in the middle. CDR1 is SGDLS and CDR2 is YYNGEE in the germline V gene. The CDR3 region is CASSTRASANNEQFF. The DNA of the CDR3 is TGTGCCAGCAGCACCCGGGCTAGCGCGAACAATGAGCAGTTCTTC. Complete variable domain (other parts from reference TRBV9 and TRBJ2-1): DSGVTQTPKHLITATGQRVTLRCSPRSGDLSVYWYQQSLDQGLQFLIQYYNGEERAKGNILERFSAQQFPDLHSELNLSSLELGDSALYFCASSTRASANNEQFFGPGTRLTVL.

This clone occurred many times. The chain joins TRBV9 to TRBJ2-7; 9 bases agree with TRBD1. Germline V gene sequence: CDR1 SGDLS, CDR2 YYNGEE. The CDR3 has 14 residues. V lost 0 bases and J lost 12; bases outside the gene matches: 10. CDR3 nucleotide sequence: TGTGCCAGCAGCGTAGAGCCACAGGGGGCGAGTCCGTACTTC. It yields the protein CASSVEPQGASPYF. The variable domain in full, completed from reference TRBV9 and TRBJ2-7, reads DSGVTQTPKHLITATGQRVTLRCSPRSGDLSVYWYQQSLDQGLQFLIQYYNGEERAKGNILERFSAQQFPDLHSELNLSSLELGDSALYFCASSVEPQGASPYFGPGTRLTVT.